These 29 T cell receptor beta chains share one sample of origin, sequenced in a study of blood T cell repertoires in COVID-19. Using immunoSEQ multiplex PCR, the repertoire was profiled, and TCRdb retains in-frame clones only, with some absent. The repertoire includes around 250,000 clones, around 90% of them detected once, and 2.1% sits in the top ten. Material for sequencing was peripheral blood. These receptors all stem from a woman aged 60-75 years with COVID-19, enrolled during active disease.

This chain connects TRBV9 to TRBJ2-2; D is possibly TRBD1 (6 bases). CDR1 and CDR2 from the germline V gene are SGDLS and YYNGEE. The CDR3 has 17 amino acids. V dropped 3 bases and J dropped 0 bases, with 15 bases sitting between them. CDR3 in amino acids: CASSATRGQSNTGELFF. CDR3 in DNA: TGTGCCAGCAGCGCTACCCGTGGACAGTCGAACACCGGGGAGCTGTTTTTT. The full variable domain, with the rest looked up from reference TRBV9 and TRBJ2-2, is DSGVTQTPKHLITATGQRVTLRCSPRSGDLSVYWYQQSLDQGLQFLIQYYNGEERAKGNILERFSAQQFPDLHSELNLSSLELGDSALYFCASSATRGQSNTGELFFGEGSRLTVL.

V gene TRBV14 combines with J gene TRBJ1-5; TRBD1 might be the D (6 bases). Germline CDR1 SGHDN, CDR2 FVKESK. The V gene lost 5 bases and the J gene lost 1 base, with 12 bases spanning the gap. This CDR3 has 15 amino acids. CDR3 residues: CASSEGGGSNQPQHF. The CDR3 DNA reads TGTGCCAGCAGCGAAGGAGGGGGAAGCAATCAGCCCCAGCATTTT.

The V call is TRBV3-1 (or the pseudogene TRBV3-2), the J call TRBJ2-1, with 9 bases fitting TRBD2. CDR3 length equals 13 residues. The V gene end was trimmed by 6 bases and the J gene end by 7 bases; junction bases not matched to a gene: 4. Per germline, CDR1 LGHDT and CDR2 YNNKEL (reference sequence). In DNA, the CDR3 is TGTGCCAGCAGTAGTAGCGGGGGAAATGAGCAGTTCTTC. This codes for CASSSSGGNEQFF.

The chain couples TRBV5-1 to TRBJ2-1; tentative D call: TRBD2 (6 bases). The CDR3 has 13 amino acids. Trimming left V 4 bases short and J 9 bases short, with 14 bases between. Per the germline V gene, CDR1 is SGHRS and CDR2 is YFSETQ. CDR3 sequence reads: CASSPGGGSEQFF. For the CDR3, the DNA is TGCGCCAGCAGCCCCGGGGGTGGTAGTGAGCAGTTCTTC.

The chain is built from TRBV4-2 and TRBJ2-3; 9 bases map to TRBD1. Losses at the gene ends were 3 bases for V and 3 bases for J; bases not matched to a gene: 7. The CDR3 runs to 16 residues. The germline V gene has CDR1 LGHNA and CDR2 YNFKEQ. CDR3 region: CASSHLGQGTTDTQYF. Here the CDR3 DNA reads TGTGCCAGCAGCCACCTAGGACAGGGGACAACAGATACGCAGTATTTT.

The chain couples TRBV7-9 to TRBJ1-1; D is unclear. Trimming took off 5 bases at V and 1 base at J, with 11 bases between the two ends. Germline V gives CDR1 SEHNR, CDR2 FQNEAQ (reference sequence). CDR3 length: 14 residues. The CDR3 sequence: CASSVDSPNTEAFF. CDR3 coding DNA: TGTGCCAGCAGCGTGGACTCTCCGAACACTGAAGCTTTCTTT.

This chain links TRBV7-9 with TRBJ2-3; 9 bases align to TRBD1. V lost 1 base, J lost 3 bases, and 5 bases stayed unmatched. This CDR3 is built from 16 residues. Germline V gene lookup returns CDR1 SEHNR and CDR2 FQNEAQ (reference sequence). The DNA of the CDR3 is TGTGCCAGCAGCTTAGAGGGACAGGGACTGACAGATACGCAGTATTTT. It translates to CASSLEGQGLTDTQYF.

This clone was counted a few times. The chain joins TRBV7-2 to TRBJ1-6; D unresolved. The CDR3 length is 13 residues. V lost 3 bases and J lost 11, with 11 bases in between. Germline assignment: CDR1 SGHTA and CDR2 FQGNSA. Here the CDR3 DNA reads TGTGCCAGCAGCTTGAAAGCGAGAGCACCCCTCCACTTT. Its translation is CASSLKARAPLHF.

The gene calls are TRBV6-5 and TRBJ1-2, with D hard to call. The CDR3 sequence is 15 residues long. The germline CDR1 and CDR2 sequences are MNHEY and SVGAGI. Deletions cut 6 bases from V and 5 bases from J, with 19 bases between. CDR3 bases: TGTGCCAGCAGGACCAGGACGGGAGTCGGGTATGGCTACACCTTC. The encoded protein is CASRTRTGVGYGYTF.

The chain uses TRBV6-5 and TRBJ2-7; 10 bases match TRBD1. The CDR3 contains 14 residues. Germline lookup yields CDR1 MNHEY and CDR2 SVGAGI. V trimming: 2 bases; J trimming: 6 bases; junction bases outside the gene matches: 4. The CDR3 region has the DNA TGTGCCAGCAGTTACGCCGGGACAGGGGCCGAGCAGTACTTC. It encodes CASSYAGTGAEQYF.

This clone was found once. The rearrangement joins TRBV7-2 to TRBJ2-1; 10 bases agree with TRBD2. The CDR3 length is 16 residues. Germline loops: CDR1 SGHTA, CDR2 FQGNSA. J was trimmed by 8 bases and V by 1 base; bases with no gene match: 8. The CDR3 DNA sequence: TGTGCCAGCAGCTTAGTAGGAGCGGGGGGGCCACATGAGCAGTTCTTC. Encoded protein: CASSLVGAGGPHEQFF. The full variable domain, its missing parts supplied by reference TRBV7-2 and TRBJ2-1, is GAGVSQSPSNKVTEKGKDVELRCDPISGHTALYWYRQSLGQGLEFLIYFQGNSAPDKSGLPSDRFSAERTGGSVSTLTIQRTQQEDSAVYLCASSLVGAGGPHEQFFGPGTRLTVL.

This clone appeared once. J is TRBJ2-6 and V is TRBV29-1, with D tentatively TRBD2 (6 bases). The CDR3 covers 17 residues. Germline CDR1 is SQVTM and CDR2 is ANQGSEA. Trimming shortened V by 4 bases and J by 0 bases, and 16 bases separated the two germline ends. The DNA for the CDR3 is TGCAGCGTTGGGAGTGAATGGGAGGCCTCTGGGGCCAACGTCCTGACTTTC. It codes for CSVGSEWEASGANVLTF.

CDR3 region: CASSPGQGPWELFF. CDR3 nucleotides: TGTGCCAGCAGCCCCGGACAGGGCCCGTGGGAGCTGTTTTTT. This chain uses TRBV7-3 with TRBJ2-2; 8 bases match TRBD1. Germline trimming cut 5 bases from V and 9 bases from J; bases unmatched to any gene: 8. Germline loops: CDR1 SGHTA, CDR2 FQGTGA. This CDR3 is built from 14 residues.

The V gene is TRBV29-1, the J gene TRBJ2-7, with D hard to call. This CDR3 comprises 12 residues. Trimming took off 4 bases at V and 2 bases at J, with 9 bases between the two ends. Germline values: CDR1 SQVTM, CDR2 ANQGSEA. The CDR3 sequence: CSVVASPYEQYF. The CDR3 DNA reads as TGCAGCGTTGTAGCCAGCCCCTACGAGCAGTACTTC.

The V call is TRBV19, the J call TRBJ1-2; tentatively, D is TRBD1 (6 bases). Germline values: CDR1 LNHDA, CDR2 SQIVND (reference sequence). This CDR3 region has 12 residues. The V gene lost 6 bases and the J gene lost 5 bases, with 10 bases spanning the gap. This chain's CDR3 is CASSKGGYGYTF. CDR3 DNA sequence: TGTGCCAGTAGCAAAGGGGGTTATGGCTACACCTTC.

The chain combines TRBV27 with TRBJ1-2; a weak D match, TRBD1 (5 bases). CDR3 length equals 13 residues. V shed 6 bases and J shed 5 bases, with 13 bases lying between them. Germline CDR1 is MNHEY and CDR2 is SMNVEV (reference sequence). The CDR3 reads CASSFDSGYGYTF. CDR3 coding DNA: TGTGCCAGCAGCTTTGACAGTGGGTATGGCTACACCTTC.

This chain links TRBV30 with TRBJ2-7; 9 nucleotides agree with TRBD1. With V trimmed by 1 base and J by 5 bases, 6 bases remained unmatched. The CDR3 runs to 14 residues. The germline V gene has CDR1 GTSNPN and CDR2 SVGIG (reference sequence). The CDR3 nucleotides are TGTGCCTGGAGTGCCAGGGACAGGGTGAACGAGCAGTACTTC. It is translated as CAWSARDRVNEQYF. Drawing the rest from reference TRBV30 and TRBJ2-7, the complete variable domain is SQTIHQWPATLVQPVGSPLSLECTVEGTSNPNLYWYRQAAGRGLQLLFYSVGIGQISSEVPQNLSASRPQDRQFILSSKKLLLSDSGFYLCAWSARDRVNEQYFGPGTRLTVT.

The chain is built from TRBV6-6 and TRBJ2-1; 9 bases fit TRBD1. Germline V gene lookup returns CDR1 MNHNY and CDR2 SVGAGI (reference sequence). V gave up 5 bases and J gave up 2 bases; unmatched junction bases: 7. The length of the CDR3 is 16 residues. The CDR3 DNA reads TGTGCCAGCAGTCCCCGGGACAGGGTTCCCTACAATGAGCAGTTCTTC. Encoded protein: CASSPRDRVPYNEQFF.

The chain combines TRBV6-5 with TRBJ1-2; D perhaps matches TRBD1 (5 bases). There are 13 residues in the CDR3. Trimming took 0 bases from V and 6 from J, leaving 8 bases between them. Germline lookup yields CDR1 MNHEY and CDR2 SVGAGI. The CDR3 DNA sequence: TGTGCCAGCAGTTACTCGGGGCAGAATGGCTACACCTTC. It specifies CASSYSGQNGYTF.

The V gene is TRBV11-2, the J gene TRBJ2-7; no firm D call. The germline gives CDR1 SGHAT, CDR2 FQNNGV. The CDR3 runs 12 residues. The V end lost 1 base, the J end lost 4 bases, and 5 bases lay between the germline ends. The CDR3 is CASSLAVYEQYF. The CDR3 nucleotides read TGTGCCAGCAGCTTAGCTGTGTACGAGCAGTACTTC.

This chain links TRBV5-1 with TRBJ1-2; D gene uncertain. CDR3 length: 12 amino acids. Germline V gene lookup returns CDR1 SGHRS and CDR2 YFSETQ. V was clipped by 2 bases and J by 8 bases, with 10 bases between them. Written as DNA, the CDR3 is TGCGCCAGCAGCTTTTCAGCGGCAGGCTACACCTTC. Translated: CASSFSAAGYTF.

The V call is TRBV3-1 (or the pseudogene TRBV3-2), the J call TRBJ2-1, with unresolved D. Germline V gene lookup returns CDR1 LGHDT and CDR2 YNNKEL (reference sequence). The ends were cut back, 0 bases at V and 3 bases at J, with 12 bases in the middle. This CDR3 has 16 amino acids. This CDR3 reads CASSQDALGDYNEQFF. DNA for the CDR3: TGTGCCAGCAGCCAAGATGCCCTAGGTGACTACAATGAGCAGTTCTTC.

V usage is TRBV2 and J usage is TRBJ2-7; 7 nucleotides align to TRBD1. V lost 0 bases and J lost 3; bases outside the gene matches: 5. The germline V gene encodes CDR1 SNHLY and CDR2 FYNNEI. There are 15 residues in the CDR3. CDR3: CASSEAWTGFYEQYF. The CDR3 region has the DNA TGTGCCAGCAGTGAAGCATGGACAGGATTCTACGAGCAGTACTTC.

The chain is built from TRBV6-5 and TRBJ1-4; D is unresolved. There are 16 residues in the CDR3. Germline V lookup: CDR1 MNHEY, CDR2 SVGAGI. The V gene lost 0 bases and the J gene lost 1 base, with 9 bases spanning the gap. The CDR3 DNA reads TGTGCCAGCAGTTACTCGAATCCCAGAACTAATGAAAAACTGTTTTTT. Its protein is CASSYSNPRTNEKLFF.

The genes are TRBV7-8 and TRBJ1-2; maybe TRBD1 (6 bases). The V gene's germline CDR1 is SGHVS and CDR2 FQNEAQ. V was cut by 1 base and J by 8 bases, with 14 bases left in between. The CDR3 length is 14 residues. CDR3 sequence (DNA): TGTGCCAGCAGCTTAGGGACCAGGGGAAGCGGCTACACCTTC. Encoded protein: CASSLGTRGSGYTF.

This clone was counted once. CDR3 region: CASSLGSGPETQYF. The CDR3 coding sequence is TGTGCCAGCAGCTTAGGTAGCGGTCCAGAGACCCAGTACTTC. V is TRBV7-3 and J is TRBJ2-5, with D perhaps matching TRBD2 (6 bases). The CDR3 totals 14 residues. Germline values: CDR1 SGHTA, CDR2 FQGTGA. V was pared by 2 bases and J by 4 bases, with 11 bases between.

CDR3 residues: CASSRGSIRRTEAFF. DNA for the CDR3: TGTGCCAGTAGTCGGGGGTCGATTAGGCGGACTGAAGCTTTCTTT. The chain combines TRBV19 with TRBJ1-1; D is perhaps TRBD1 (5 bases). The V gene lost 5 bases and the J gene lost 5 bases, with 18 bases spanning the gap. CDR3 length: 15 amino acids. Germline-derived CDR1 and CDR2 are LNHDA and SQIVND (reference sequence).

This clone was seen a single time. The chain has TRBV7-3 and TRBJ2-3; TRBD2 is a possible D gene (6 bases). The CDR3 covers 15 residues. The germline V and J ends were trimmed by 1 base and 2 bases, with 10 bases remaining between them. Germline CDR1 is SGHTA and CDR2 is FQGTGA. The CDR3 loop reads CASSLIGGPTDTQYF. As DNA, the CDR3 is TGTGCCAGCAGCTTAATCGGGGGACCCACAGATACGCAGTATTTT. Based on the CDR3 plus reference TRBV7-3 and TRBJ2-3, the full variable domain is GAGVSQTPSNKVTEKGKYVELRCDPISGHTALYWYRQSLGQGPEFLIYFQGTGAADDSGLPNDRFFAVRPEGSVSTLKIQRTERGDSAVYLCASSLIGGPTDTQYFGPGTRLTVL.

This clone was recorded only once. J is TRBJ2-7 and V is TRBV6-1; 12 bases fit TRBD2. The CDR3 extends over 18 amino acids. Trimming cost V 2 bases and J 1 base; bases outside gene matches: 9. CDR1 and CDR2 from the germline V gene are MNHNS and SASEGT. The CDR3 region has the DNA TGTGCCAGCAGTGAATATCGGCTAGCGGGGGGGCAATCCTACGAGCAGTACTTC. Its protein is CASSEYRLAGGQSYEQYF.